This TCR beta chain was sequenced in a study of T cells in Graves' hyperthyroidism and ophthalmopathy (dated by TCRdb to between 2018 and 2020). As for the study more broadly: Peripheral blood was collected at initial diagnosis, before any treatment. The study also compared thyroid tissue and blood T-cell repertoires from a handful of Graves' hyperthyroidism patients. According to the paper, TCR Vbeta CDR3 sequencing was carried out on over 130 peripheral blood samples, which came from 40 to 45 ophthalmopathy, under 85 hyperthyroidism and some 17 progressor patients. TCR V-J signatures able to tell the groups apart were searched for in a discovery cohort of around 95 patients, of whom 40 to 45 had Graves' ophthalmopathy and 57 had stable Graves' hyperthyroidism. Prospective prediction of ophthalmopathy was tested in an independent validation cohort of some 20 hyperthyroidism patients and approximately 17 patients who later progressed to ophthalmopathy. The 95 to 100 discovery patients were randomly split 7:3 into training and test sets. Once sampling was done, hyperthyroidism patients were given methimazole at a starting dose of 30 mg daily, whereas ophthalmopathy patients were given high-dose intravenous methylprednisolone. What the research found in general, with its limitations: Most expanded thyroid clonotypes (frequency above 0.001) were also detected in blood, suggesting blood repertoires may reflect thyroid immune responses. In cross-validation, a model built on a 13 V-J signature told ophthalmopathy apart from stable hyperthyroidism with just under 90% sensitivity and 81% to 82% specificity, and in testing the same model reached 80%/75%. No statistical method was used to set the sample size in advance, and investigators knew the group allocation. In validation, the model predicted progression to ophthalmopathy with approximately 69% sensitivity and around 72% specificity, a median of 6.5 months before onset.

V is shortened by 1 base, J by 6 bases, and the region joining them spans 16 bases. The germline V gene (reference sequence) specifies LNHDA as CDR1 and SQIVND as CDR2. Measured from the cysteine to the phenylalanine, the CDR3 is 16 residues long. The only DNA kept is the CDR3, 48 bases in frame from the first base. This clonotype turned up a few times. This clone's antigen is unknown. No qualities accompany the bases; no much larger clone lies one base away. Hyperthyroidism patients were newly diagnosed, with disease duration under 2 months, and aged 18 to 65 years. Patients with uncontrolled infections, other autoimmune diseases, pregnancy or lactation were excluded. Clinical symptoms, serum thyroxine and TRAb, thyroid ultrasound, and orbital computed tomography formed the basis for the diagnoses. Blood from progressor patients was collected at the time of first diagnosis with hyperthyroidism, before any ophthalmopathy symptoms had appeared. Ficoll-Paque density gradient centrifugation was used to isolate PBMCs from around 9.1 ml of fresh peripheral blood. Progressor patients were first diagnosed with Graves' hyperthyroidism and then developed ophthalmopathy during follow-up. Total RNA was extracted with Trizol reagent, and quality was checked on an Agilent 2100 Bioanalyzer.

Amplification of TCR beta CDR3 regions was carried out from RNA transcripts. A first-round RT-PCR of the TCR CDR3 used the HTBI primer set with the Qiagen OneStep RT-PCR kit. Libraries were constructed in a second round of multiplex PCR, after which size selection and purification were performed. Libraries were sequenced paired-end with 100 bp reads on an Illumina HiSeq2000. In the original analysis: SOAPnuke was used to process the raw data, with reads discarded if the reads contained adapters or uncalled bases, had a mean Phred below 15, or lacked an exact constant-primer or identifier match. High-quality paired reads were merged with COPE v1.2.5, and unique nucleotide sequences were defined as clonotypes. MiTCR v1.1 was used to align clonotypes to the IMGT TRBV, TRBD and TRBJ reference segments. Only V-J combinations with frequency above 0.0001, covering about 99% of repertoires, were analysed. The TCS score was defined as the ratio of F50 (clonal expansion) to E x V (chaos), calculated using BLOSUM62-based TCRdist between CDR3 peptides within each V-J. Welch's t-statistics and random forest reduced fewer than 600 V-J features to about 12, which were used in a naive Bayes classifier (R e1071). TCRdb reworked the public reads: Q25 trimming with fastp, MiXCR clone assembly, productive beta chains retained. CDR3 protein sequences are deduplicated, and each keeps its most common genes and DNA. The authors' filters were not applied to this entry. The table for this sample lists about 720,000 distinct CDR3 sequences; roughly a sixth of them were counted only once. Clones ranked in the top ten supply about a sixth of the sample.

The sequenced material came from blood. The sequence is built from TRBV19 and TRBJ1-5, and the D gene may be TRBD1, 6 bases matching. This receptor was obtained from a woman aged 45-65 years with Graves' hyperthyroidism that later progressed to Graves' ophthalmopathy. The nucleotide sequence is TGTGCCAGTAGTATAGTACCGGGGGCGGAGGGTCAGCCCCAGCATTTT. It codes for CASSIVPGAEGQPQHF.